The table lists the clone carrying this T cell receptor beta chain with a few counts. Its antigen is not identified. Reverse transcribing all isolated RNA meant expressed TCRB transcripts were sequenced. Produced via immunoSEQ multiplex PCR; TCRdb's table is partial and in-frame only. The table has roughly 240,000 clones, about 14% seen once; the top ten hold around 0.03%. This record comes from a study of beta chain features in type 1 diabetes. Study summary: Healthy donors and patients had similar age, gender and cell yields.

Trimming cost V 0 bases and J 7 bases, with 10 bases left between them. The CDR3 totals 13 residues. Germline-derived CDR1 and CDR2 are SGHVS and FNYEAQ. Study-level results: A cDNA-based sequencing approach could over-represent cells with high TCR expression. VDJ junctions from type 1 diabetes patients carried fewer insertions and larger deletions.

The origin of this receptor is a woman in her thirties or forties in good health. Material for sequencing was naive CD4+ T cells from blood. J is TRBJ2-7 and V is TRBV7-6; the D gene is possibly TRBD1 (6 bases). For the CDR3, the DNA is TGTGCCAGCAGCTTAGCGGACAGATCGGAGCAGTACTTC. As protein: CASSLADRSEQYF.